This TCR beta chain came from a study of cytomegalovirus exposure and HLA in healthy donors. General observations from the study: Under in vitro conditions, a few CMV-associated chains were confirmed as specific for CMV antigens. A further, later analysis showed that HLA-associated TCR beta chains (compared with equally common others) were more clonally expanded. Most TCR sequences were seen very rarely across donors, but some public TCRs occurred in many.

The CDR3 runs to 13 residues. CDR1 is SNHLY and CDR2 is FYNNEI in the germline V gene. Trimming stripped 7 bases from V and 7 bases from J, with 11 bases between. Notes on this clone: Its antigen is unidentified.

PCR primers comprised 60 Vbeta and 13 Jbeta primers. Profiling relied on immunoSEQ multiplex PCR, and the TCRdb table lists in-frame clones only, not all of them. Found here are roughly 120,000 clones, just under 75% of them singletons; the top ten hold over 5%. V and J are TRBV2 and TRBJ1-6; D uncertain. This TCR was recovered from a man aged 35 to 55 in good health and CMV-seropositive. Sequences were obtained from PBMCs. The CDR3 DNA reads as TGTGCCAGCACCGTGACGGGGAATTCACCCCTCCACTTT. Translation gives CASTVTGNSPLHF.